The 9 T cell receptor beta chains below come from one sample, sequenced in a study of shared clonotypes between healthy human individuals. The naive CD8 population came from CD45RO-negative cells selected for CCR7, without terminally differentiated effector memory CD45RA+ cells. Clones were sequenced by immunoSEQ multiplex PCR, and TCRdb holds only the in-frame ones, with some missing. The table has approximately 2,000,000 clones, 93% seen once. The sequencing input was naive CD8+ T cells from PBMCs. All receptors come from a man aged 18 to 29 in good health. Some clones in this sample may be carry-over from other donors' samples.

The gene calls are TRBV5-6 and TRBJ2-7, with 7 bases aligning to TRBD1. Per germline, CDR1 SGHDT and CDR2 YYEEEE. The CDR3 covers 13 residues. The V gene end was trimmed by 6 bases and the J gene end by 2 bases; junction bases not matched to a gene: 5. Here the CDR3 DNA reads TGTGCCAGCAACGGACAGGCCCCCTACGAGCAGTACTTC. Translated: CASNGQAPYEQYF.

The genes are TRBV9 and TRBJ2-1; D is undetermined. V lost 3 bases, J lost 3 bases, and 25 bases lay in between. Germline loops: CDR1 SGDLS, CDR2 YYNGEE. This CDR3 is built from 19 residues. The CDR3 DNA is TGTGCCAGCAGCGGCCCTCGTGGATCTGGCGGCGGTTACTACAATGAGCAGTTCTTC. This gives the protein CASSGPRGSGGGYYNEQFF.

The genes are TRBV10-2 and TRBJ1-2, with D uncertain. This CDR3 has 13 amino acids. The V and J ends lost 3 bases and 4 bases respectively, with 9 bases between them. Germline V gives CDR1 WSHSY, CDR2 SAAADI. DNA of the CDR3: TGCGCCAGCAGTGAAGGAGTAACCTATGGCTACACCTTC. Protein: CASSEGVTYGYTF.

The chain employs TRBV7-3 and TRBJ2-2; D is unclear. The CDR3 contains 17 residues. With 2 bases removed from V and 4 bases from J, the gap between germline ends came to 17 bases. The germline V gene has CDR1 SGHTA and CDR2 FQGTGA. CDR3 DNA sequence: TGTGCCAGCAGCTTACCCCCCTACCTCCTGGGCACCGGGGAGCTGTTTTTT. Encoded protein: CASSLPPYLLGTGELFF.

Written as DNA, the CDR3 is TGTGCCAGCAGCTACTTCACCCCCGGGAGGACCTACGAGCAGTACTTC. Its protein product is CASSYFTPGRTYEQYF. The chain employs TRBV14 and TRBJ2-7; 7 bases are a match to TRBD2. Germline CDR1 is SGHDN and CDR2 is FVKESK. The CDR3 is 16 amino acids. Germline trimming cut 5 bases from V and 2 bases from J; bases unmatched to any gene: 12.

This clone was observed once. The identical CDR3 is also encoded by other nucleotide sequences in the sample. The chain carries TRBV28 and TRBJ1-2; TRBD1 matches 8 bases. The CDR3 extends over 14 amino acids. V lost 6 bases to trimming and J lost 8 bases; unmatched junction nucleotides: 11. Germline V gene lookup returns CDR1 MDHEN and CDR2 SYDVKM. In DNA, the CDR3 is TGTGCCAGCAGCCTCGGGACAGGCTGGGACGGCTACACCTTC. Its protein is CASSLGTGWDGYTF.

The V gene is TRBV29-1, the J gene TRBJ2-7; D not certain. Germline V CDR1 and CDR2: SQVTM, ANQGSEA. The V end lost 7 bases, the J end lost 10 bases, and 17 bases lay between the germline ends. This CDR3 is built from 11 residues. CDR3 in amino acids: CSAVTVGYQYF. The CDR3 DNA reads as TGCAGCGCCGTAACAGTCGGCTACCAGTACTTC.

The CDR3 loop is CASSPLGTLAYEQYF. Here the CDR3 DNA reads TGTGCCAGCAGCCCACTCGGGACACTTGCCTACGAGCAGTACTTC. The V gene is TRBV11-2, the J gene TRBJ2-7, with D perhaps TRBD1 (6 bases). Trimming shortened V by 5 bases and J by 2 bases, and 16 bases separated the two germline ends. The CDR3 covers 15 residues. Germline CDR1 reads SGHAT; CDR2 reads FQNNGV.

The chain recombines TRBV6-5 with TRBJ2-7, with D maybe TRBD1 (5 bases). Germline CDR1 and CDR2: MNHEY and SVGAGI. The CDR3 is 15 residues long. Trimming stripped 6 bases from V and 5 bases from J, with 20 bases between. CDR3: CASSETQGLQDEQYF. The CDR3 DNA reads TGTGCCAGCAGCGAGACCCAGGGTTTACAGGACGAGCAGTACTTC.